The text below deals with one T cell receptor (beta chain). This sample stems from a study of human versus mouse CDR3 diversity and MHC coevolution. Assay: immunoSEQ multiplex PCR; the TCRdb copy retains only in-frame clones and omits some. The sample includes about 83,000 clones, 92% of them seen just once. This clonotype was obtained from a person aged 25 to 75 in good health. The specimen sequenced was naive CD4+ T cells from blood. Specified subset: CD45RO-negative CD62L-positive naive CD4 T cells.

CDR3 sequence: CASSLWLLNYNEQFF. The CDR3 coding sequence is TGTGCCAGCAGCTTGTGGCTCCTGAACTACAATGAGCAGTTCTTC. This chain connects TRBV5-6 to TRBJ2-1; D unclear. There are 15 residues in the CDR3. The V end was cut by 1 base, the J end by 3 bases, with 11 bases between. Germline V lookup: CDR1 SGHDT, CDR2 YYEEEE.